This entry lists 29 T cell receptor beta chains sequenced from one sample in a study of cytomegalovirus exposure and HLA in healthy donors (dated 2017 in TCRdb). Preparation of the library involved the immunoSEQ multiplex PCR assay. For the multiplex PCR, a mixture combining 60 forward primers for TCR Vbeta segments and 13 reverse primers for TCR Jbeta segments was used. TCRdb took this table from immuneACCESS and kept in-frame rearrangements with V and J called. Such tables lack part of the clones; where checked against another copy, unresolved V genes explain under half of the gap, and the rest is unexplained. Across this sample there are about 59,000 clones, with about 79% seen only once. 1.5% to 2% of the sample goes to the ten largest clones. The sample consisted of PBMCs. Source of these receptors: a man between 40 and 49 years old in good health and CMV-seronegative.

The genes are TRBV5-1 and TRBJ2-5; D perhaps matches TRBD1 (9 bases). CDR3 size: 16 residues. Germline loops: CDR1 SGHRS, CDR2 YFSETQ. The germline V and J ends were trimmed by 0 bases and 5 bases, with 17 bases remaining between them. The CDR3: CASSLAGTGTRETQYF. CDR3 nucleotide sequence: TGCGCCAGCAGCTTGGCCGGGACAGGGACTAGGGAGACCCAGTACTTC.

The chain recombines TRBV30 with TRBJ1-4; 9 bases are shared with TRBD1. V trimming: 5 bases; J trimming: 4 bases; junction bases outside the gene matches: 2. Germline CDR1 and CDR2: GTSNPN and SVGIG (reference sequence). The CDR3 extends over 13 amino acids. CDR3 sequence: CAWGTGSNEKLFF. Written as DNA, the CDR3 is TGTGCCTGGGGGACAGGGAGTAATGAAAAACTGTTTTTT.

The chain couples TRBV5-1 to TRBJ1-3; D uncertain. Germline assignment: CDR1 SGHRS and CDR2 YFSETQ. The CDR3 runs 14 residues. Trimming pared 10 bases from V and 2 bases from J, leaving 16 bases between. CDR3 bases: TGCGCCTCTCAGAGGGAAGAAGCTGGAAACACCATATATTTT. Translated, it gives CASQREEAGNTIYF.

This clone was seen once. This chain joins TRBV5-4 and TRBJ1-2; 7 nucleotides match TRBD1. J lost 7 bases, V lost 4 bases, and 13 bases had no gene match. This CDR3 is 15 amino acids long. Germline V gene data show CDR1 as SGHNT and CDR2 as YYREEE (reference sequence). DNA for the CDR3: TGTGCCAGCAGCCTAGCTGGGATAGGGGGCGGTGGCTACACCTTC. It specifies CASSLAGIGGGGYTF.

This clone was seen more than once but under ten times. The V and J genes are TRBV13 and TRBJ2-2; TRBD1 matches 10 bases. CDR3 length equals 16 residues. Trimming cost V 5 bases and J 6 bases; bases outside gene matches: 9. Germline V gene sequence: CDR1 PRHDT, CDR2 FYEKMQ (reference sequence). Here the CDR3 reads CASSPPWDRGAGELFF. The CDR3 nucleotides are TGTGCCAGCAGCCCACCGTGGGACAGGGGAGCCGGGGAGCTGTTTTTT.

The rearrangement joins TRBV12-5 to TRBJ2-5; D is uncertain. With 0 bases removed from V and 7 bases from J, the gap between germline ends came to 12 bases. The length of the CDR3 is 14 residues. The germline V gene has CDR1 LGHNT and CDR2 FRNRAP. CDR3 loop: CASGLVAGSGTQYF. CDR3 nucleotides: TGTGCTAGTGGTTTGGTCGCAGGTTCTGGGACCCAGTACTTC.

This rearrangement joins TRBV10-2 to TRBJ1-5; D perhaps matches TRBD1 (6 bases). V was clipped by 0 bases and J by 7 bases, with 13 bases between them. The germline V gene encodes CDR1 WSHSY and CDR2 SAAADI. The CDR3 length is 15 residues. CDR3 in amino acids: CASSESPGARQPQHF. In nucleotides, the CDR3 is TGCGCCAGCAGTGAGTCTCCAGGGGCTCGGCAGCCCCAGCATTTT.

A few counts support this clone. This sequence joins TRBV6-5 and TRBJ2-7; D may be TRBD2 (5 bases). Trimming left V 0 bases short and J 0 bases short, with 9 bases between. The CDR3 spans 15 residues. In germline, CDR1 is MNHEY, CDR2 SVGAGI. CDR3 in DNA: TGTGCCAGCAGTTACTCGATCGGGGACTCCTACGAGCAGTACTTC. Translating it yields CASSYSIGDSYEQYF.

J is TRBJ1-3 and V is TRBV19, with 12 bases aligning to TRBD1. The CDR3 is 16 residues long. The J segment lost 3 bases and the V segment lost 4 bases, leaving 4 bases of the junction unmatched. Germline CDR1 is LNHDA and CDR2 is SQIVND (reference sequence). The CDR3 bases are TGTGCCAGTAGTACCCGGGACAGGGGGCTTGGAAACACCATATATTTT. Translating it yields CASSTRDRGLGNTIYF.

V usage is TRBV5-1 and J usage is TRBJ2-3; D remains unclear. CDR1 and CDR2 from the germline V gene are SGHRS and YFSETQ. This CDR3 has 13 amino acids. With 4 bases removed from V and 0 bases from J, the gap between germline ends came to 6 bases. The CDR3 sequence: CASSTTSTDTQYF. In DNA form, the CDR3 reads TGCGCCAGCAGCACGACTAGCACAGATACGCAGTATTTT.

The chain joins TRBV28 to TRBJ2-3; 7 bases are shared with TRBD1. Germline-derived CDR1 and CDR2 are MDHEN and SYDVKM. The CDR3 runs to 16 residues. V lost 1 base to trimming and J lost 0 bases; unmatched junction nucleotides: 4. The CDR3 region has the DNA TGTGCCAGCAGTTTATTTCCGACAGGGAGCACAGATACGCAGTATTTT. It codes for CASSLFPTGSTDTQYF. Using reference TRBV28 and TRBJ2-3 for the parts outside the CDR3, the full variable domain is DVKVTQSSRYLVKRTGEKVFLECVQDMDHENMFWYRQDPGLGLRLIYFSYDVKMKEKGDIPEGYSVSREKKERFSLILESASTNQTSMYLCASSLFPTGSTDTQYFGPGTRLTVL.

V gene TRBV29-1 combines with J gene TRBJ2-3; perhaps TRBD2 as D (6 bases). CDR1 SQVTM and CDR2 ANQGSEA come from the germline V gene. The CDR3 is made up of 13 amino acids. Trimming took 7 bases from V and 6 from J, leaving 17 bases between them. CDR3 in DNA: TGCAGCGCTATTAGGCCTAGCGTTGATACGCAGTATTTT. It translates to CSAIRPSVDTQYF.

This chain joins TRBV25-1 and TRBJ1-5, with D uncertain. V lost 2 bases to trimming and J lost 4 bases, with 6 bases between them. This CDR3 has 13 residues. Germline V lookup: CDR1 MGHDK, CDR2 SYGVNS. CDR3 DNA: TGTGCCAGCAGTGAACGACAAAATCAGCCCCAGCATTTT. Amino acid sequence: CASSERQNQPQHF.

The CDR3 here is CASSVLDSETQYF. The CDR3 DNA reads as TGTGCCAGCAGCGTATTGGACTCAGAGACCCAGTACTTC. V usage is TRBV9 and J usage is TRBJ2-5; perhaps TRBD2 as D (5 bases). This CDR3 is 13 amino acids long. V lost 1 base and J 4 bases, leaving 8 bases between the germline ends. The V gene's germline CDR1 is SGDLS and CDR2 YYNGEE.

V is TRBV2 and J is TRBJ1-6; D is unresolved. V was trimmed by 2 bases and J by 9 bases, leaving 8 bases between them. The germline CDR1 and CDR2 sequences are SNHLY and FYNNEI. The CDR3 is 13 residues long. CDR3 nucleotide sequence: TGTGCCAGCAGTGAACGCACCGGTTCACCCCTCCACTTT. Its translation: CASSERTGSPLHF.

The chain's CDR3 is CASSLSQGGTDTQYF. CDR3 bases: TGTGCCAGCAGCTTATCGCAGGGAGGAACAGATACGCAGTATTTT. This chain connects TRBV7-2 to TRBJ2-3, with a possible D match to TRBD2 (6 bases). The V gene's germline CDR1 is SGHTA and CDR2 FQGNSA. The CDR3 contains 15 residues. V lost 2 bases, J lost 3 bases, and 12 bases lay in between.

This CDR3 reads CASSIKTGFIFTEAFF. As DNA, the CDR3 is TGTGCCAGTAGTATCAAGACAGGGTTCATTTTCACTGAAGCTTTCTTT. This chain uses TRBV19 with TRBJ1-1, with 7 bases identical to TRBD1. Germline V CDR1 and CDR2: LNHDA, SQIVND (reference sequence). The CDR3 has 16 residues. Trimming removed 3 bases from V and 4 bases from J; junction bases left unmatched: 11.

V is TRBV19 and J is TRBJ1-5, with TRBD1 matching 7 bases. Per the germline V gene, CDR1 is LNHDA and CDR2 is SQIVND (reference sequence). The J segment lost 9 bases and the V segment lost 3 bases, leaving 11 bases of the junction unmatched. This CDR3 has 15 residues. The CDR3 coding sequence is TGTGCCAGTAGTATTGACAGGGCCCCCTTGGTGCCCCAGCATTTT. Protein product: CASSIDRAPLVPQHF.

The gene calls are TRBV5-4 and TRBJ1-2; 7 bases agree with TRBD1. From germline, CDR1 is SGHNT and CDR2 YYREEE (reference sequence). CDR3 length equals 13 residues. With V trimmed by 4 bases and J by 6 bases, 6 bases remained unmatched. The CDR3 is CASSLQGVDGYTF. The CDR3 region has the DNA TGTGCCAGCAGCCTTCAGGGGGTAGATGGCTACACCTTC.

The rearrangement uses TRBV6-1 and TRBJ1-3; D might be TRBD1 (5 bases). The CDR3 extends over 15 amino acids. Trimming shortened V by 2 bases and J by 4 bases, and 12 bases separated the two germline ends. Germline CDR1 MNHNS, CDR2 SASEGT. Here the CDR3 reads CASSEIRVSGNTIYF. Here the CDR3 DNA reads TGTGCCAGCAGTGAAATCAGGGTTTCAGGAAACACCATATATTTT.

The genes are TRBV5-4 and TRBJ1-2; 7 bases line up with TRBD1. V shed 0 bases and J 4 bases; nucleotides not matched to a gene: 3. The CDR3 extends over 14 amino acids. Germline CDR1 is SGHNT and CDR2 is YYREEE (reference sequence). The CDR3 DNA reads as TGTGCCAGCAGCTTGGAGGAGGGGGCCTATGGCTACACCTTC. Protein product: CASSLEEGAYGYTF.

The rearrangement uses TRBV6-1 and TRBJ2-7, with D perhaps TRBD2 (5 bases). In germline, CDR1 is MNHNS, CDR2 SASEGT. The CDR3 runs 13 residues. Trimming left V 2 bases short and J 6 bases short, with 11 bases between. The CDR3 coding sequence is TGTGCCAGCAGTGAATTACGGGGTTCCGAGCAGTACGTC. This codes for CASSELRGSEQYV.

In nucleotides, the CDR3 is TGTGCCAGTAGTATAGCTTTCGACAGAACGTACTATGGCTACACCTTC. This translates into CASSIAFDRTYYGYTF. The chain employs TRBV19 and TRBJ1-2; a weak D match, TRBD1 (5 bases). CDR3 length: 16 residues. The V end lost 1 base, the J end lost 3 bases, and 15 bases lay between the germline ends. In germline, CDR1 is LNHDA, CDR2 SQIVND (reference sequence).

This sequence joins TRBV11-3 and TRBJ2-2; 11 bases agree with TRBD1. With 5 bases clipped from V and 5 bases from J, the junction kept 4 bases outside the gene matches. The CDR3 loop spans 15 amino acids. Germline V gives CDR1 SGHNT, CDR2 YENEEA. The CDR3 is CASSHGQGATGELFF. CDR3 coding DNA: TGTGCCAGCAGCCATGGACAGGGGGCGACCGGGGAGCTGTTTTTT.

The rearrangement joins TRBV7-6 to TRBJ1-6, with D hard to call. This CDR3 comprises 16 residues. The V gene lost 5 bases and the J gene lost 6 bases, with 17 bases spanning the gap. Germline V CDR1 and CDR2: SGHVS, FNYEAQ. CDR3 bases: TGTGCCAGCAGCCCCGGCGGGGAGAGGGTTAATTCACCCCTCCACTTT. It specifies CASSPGGERVNSPLHF. The full variable domain, rest sourced from reference TRBV7-6 and TRBJ1-6, is GAGVSQSPRYKVTKRGQDVALRCDPISGHVSLYWYRQALGQGPEFLTYFNYEAQQDKSGLPNDRFSAERPEGSISTLTIQRTEQRDSAMYRCASSPGGERVNSPLHFGNGTRLTVT.

This clone was found once. The rearrangement uses TRBV5-8 and TRBJ2-2; 7 positions match TRBD2. V lost 4 bases to trimming and J lost 0 bases; unmatched junction nucleotides: 9. Per the germline V gene, CDR1 is SGHTS and CDR2 is YDEGEE. This CDR3 comprises 17 residues. The chain's CDR3 is CASSRWMGGANTGELFF. CDR3 in DNA: TGTGCCAGCAGCCGCTGGATGGGGGGGGCGAACACCGGGGAGCTGTTTTTT.

The chain employs TRBV7-9 and TRBJ2-1; 7 bases agree with TRBD1. The length of the CDR3 is 16 residues. J lost 4 bases, V lost 5 bases, and 11 bases had no gene match. Germline V gene sequence: CDR1 SEHNR, CDR2 FQNEAQ (reference sequence). In nucleotides, the CDR3 is TGTGCCAGCAGCCCTCGGACAGGACAAAAATACAATGAGCAGTTCTTC. Protein sequence: CASSPRTGQKYNEQFF. The full variable domain, with the rest looked up from reference TRBV7-9 and TRBJ2-1, is DTGVSQNPRHKITKRGQNVTFRCDPISEHNRLYWYRQTLGQGPEFLTYFQNEAQLEKSRLLSDRFSAERPKGSFSTLEIQRTEQGDSAMYLCASSPRTGQKYNEQFFGPGTRLTVL.

The chain couples TRBV7-2 to TRBJ1-1, with D possibly being TRBD1 (5 bases). CDR3 length: 14 residues. Germline V gene sequence: CDR1 SGHTA, CDR2 FQGNSA. The V and J ends lost 5 bases and 10 bases respectively, with 20 bases between them. The CDR3 here is CASSPRPQGSRAFF. The CDR3 DNA sequence: TGTGCCAGCAGCCCAAGGCCCCAGGGATCGCGAGCTTTCTTT.

The V and J genes are TRBV7-2 and TRBJ1-1; TRBD1 agrees at 11 bases. The V gene's germline CDR1 is SGHTA and CDR2 FQGNSA. Trimming took 3 bases from V and 4 from J; bases not matched to a gene: 10. This CDR3 contains 17 residues. In DNA, the CDR3 is TGTGCCAGCAGCTTGCCGGGACAGGGGGTGAGTAGCACTGAAGCTTTCTTT. This gives the protein CASSLPGQGVSSTEAFF.